This TCR beta chain is drawn from a study of radiation and T cells in renal cell carcinoma. Time point here: blood 4 weeks post-SBRT, at nephrectomy. Treatment here: 15 Gy SBRT to primary tumor, nephrectomy 4 weeks later. Nephrectomy followed 15 Gy stereotactic body radiation by 4 weeks. Clones were read by immunoSEQ multiplex PCR, and TCRdb kept only the in-frame ones, dropping some. This table holds 140,000 or so clones, roughly 90% found once. Study-wide results and caveats: Pretreatment tumor biopsies were lacking, so baseline clonotypes are unknown.

Germline CDR1 and CDR2: LNHDA and SQIVND (reference sequence). The CDR3 is made up of 14 amino acids. The ends were cut back, 0 bases at V and 5 bases at J, with 10 bases in the middle. Regarding this clone: Antigen unknown.

The chain couples TRBV19 to TRBJ1-1; a possible D gene is TRBD1 (5 bases). The sample in question was blood, obtained from a patient whose treatment included radiotherapy and nephrectomy. The clonotype comes from a woman aged 45-59 years with renal cell carcinoma. Here the CDR3 DNA reads TGTGCCAGTAGTATAGATCAGGGAAGGACTGAAGCTTTCTTT. Encoded protein: CASSIDQGRTEAFF.